Following are 7 T cell receptor beta chains from one sample sequenced in a study of T-cell reconstitution after alpha-beta-depleted transplantation in children. Preparing the TCRbeta library involved the use of unique molecular identifiers. TCRdb processed the PCR reads anew with MiXCR; each CDR3 protein has one entry. The sample holds 700,000 or so distinct CDR3 sequences; around 14% are singletons and the top ten take roughly 0.84%. The sequences come from PBMCs, collected before TCRalphabeta/CD19-depleted stem cell transplant. These receptor sequences come from a girl aged 2 to 9 with congenital amegakaryocytic thrombocytopenia, due to receive a stem cell transplant.

The table lists this clonotype with many counts. This sequence joins TRBV27 and TRBJ2-5; the match to TRBD1 covers 7 bases. The V gene's germline CDR1 is MNHEY and CDR2 SMNVEV (reference sequence). The CDR3 extends over 14 amino acids. J lost 2 bases, V lost 2 bases, and 2 bases had no gene match. CDR3 region: CASSLQGQQETQYF. The CDR3 DNA follows: TGTGCCAGCAGTTTACAGGGACAGCAAGAGACCCAGTACTTC.

This clonotype has a count of ten or more. The chain links TRBV29-1 to TRBJ2-5; 9 bases fit TRBD1. J lost 0 bases, V lost 4 bases, and 6 bases had no gene match. The CDR3 loop spans 15 amino acids. Germline CDR1 reads SQVTM; CDR2 reads ANQGSEA. This chain's CDR3 is CSVVMWDRDQETQYF. The CDR3 coding sequence is TGCAGCGTTGTTATGTGGGACAGGGACCAAGAGACCCAGTACTTC.

This clonotype has ten or more counts. The V gene is TRBV4-1, the J gene TRBJ2-2; D not resolved. The CDR3 totals 13 residues. The V and J ends lost 3 bases and 4 bases respectively, with 6 bases between them. CDR1 MGHRA and CDR2 YSYEKL come from the germline V gene. CDR3 sequence reads: CASSHLGTGELFF. CDR3 nucleotide sequence: TGCGCCAGCAGCCACCTGGGCACCGGGGAGCTGTTTTTT.

This clonotype was recorded many times. The chain recombines TRBV20-1 with TRBJ2-7; TRBD2 aligns across 8 bases. This CDR3 comprises 16 residues. V was pared by 2 bases and J by 0 bases, with 9 bases of the junction left unmatched. Germline CDR1 DFQATT, CDR2 SNEGSKA (reference sequence). The CDR3 is CSARSRLAGASYEQYF. The DNA of the CDR3 is TGCAGTGCTAGATCCCGGCTAGCGGGTGCCTCCTACGAGCAGTACTTC.

This clonotype was seen ten or more times. V and J are TRBV20-1 and TRBJ2-5, with TRBD2 matching over 8 bases. CDR1 DFQATT and CDR2 SNEGSKA come from the germline V gene (reference sequence). This CDR3 has 14 residues. Trimming removed 6 bases from V and 2 bases from J; junction bases left unmatched: 8. CDR3 bases: TGCAGTGCCCAGCGGGAGAGAGATCAAGAGACCCAGTACTTC. It encodes CSAQRERDQETQYF.

Many counts were recorded for this clonotype. This chain joins TRBV12-3 or TRBV12-4 and TRBJ2-1; D may be TRBD2 (6 bases). V was cut by 6 bases and J by 7 bases, with 19 bases left in between. There are 15 residues in the CDR3. CDR3 loop: CASSHRLGGNNEQFF. The DNA of the CDR3 is TGTGCCAGCAGCCACCGGCTGGGCGGGAATAATGAGCAGTTCTTC.

This clonotype came up many times. The J gene is TRBJ1-1, the V gene TRBV20-1; perhaps TRBD1 as D (5 bases). V lost 3 bases to trimming and J lost 0 bases, with 17 bases between them. CDR1 is DFQATT, CDR2 SNEGSKA, per germline (reference sequence). CDR3 length: 16 residues. CDR3 amino acids: CSASRGSGSMNTEAFF. The CDR3 DNA reads TGCAGTGCTAGTAGGGGATCGGGGTCGATGAACACTGAAGCTTTCTTT.